The 7 T cell receptor beta chains in this list originate from one sample, sequenced in a study of T cells in tuberculosis (dated by TCRdb to 2016 to 2019). Reading the label with the study, this specimen's time point is: new active TB diagnosis, blood taken before or within 7 days of starting treatment. Library preparation was by the immunoSEQ multiplex PCR assay. The table was pulled from immuneACCESS by TCRdb, which kept in-frame rearrangements only. Such tables lose some clones; where checked, under half of the loss comes from unresolved V genes, and the rest has no known cause. Counted in this sample were around 49,000 clones; 90% to 95% of them appeared once. The ten top clones hold about 1.5% of the sample. Sequencing was performed on PBMCs, taken at tuberculosis diagnosis. All receptors derive from an adult with tuberculosis.

The CDR3 coding sequence is TGTGCCAGTAGTAGTGGACAGGGAGGGTCGAAGGAGCAGTACTTC. Translation: CASSSGQGGSKEQYF. V and J are TRBV19 and TRBJ2-7; D perhaps matches TRBD1 (8 bases). This CDR3 has 15 residues. The V end lost 4 bases, the J end lost 7 bases, and 20 bases lay between the germline ends. In germline, CDR1 is LNHDA, CDR2 SQIVND (reference sequence).

This chain joins TRBV5-1 and TRBJ2-3; weak D call: TRBD2 (6 bases). Per germline, CDR1 SGHRS and CDR2 YFSETQ. Trimming took off 4 bases at V and 1 base at J, with 19 bases between the two ends. The CDR3 has 17 residues. The CDR3, as DNA: TGCGCCAGCAGCGCCGGGACTCAAATAAGAGGCACAGATACGCAGTATTTT. As protein: CASSAGTQIRGTDTQYF.

The chain links TRBV19 to TRBJ1-4, with 11 bases lining up with TRBD1. CDR1 is LNHDA and CDR2 is SQIVND in the germline V gene (reference sequence). Trimming removed 3 bases from V and 1 base from J; junction bases left unmatched: 4. The CDR3 totals 17 residues. This CDR3 reads CASSMRDRGETNEKLFF. The CDR3 region has the DNA TGTGCCAGTAGTATGCGGGACAGGGGGGAAACTAATGAAAAACTGTTTTTT.

Of note for this clone: The junction shows a germline mismatch at one end, possibly a read error. The chain couples TRBV6-1 to TRBJ2-1; 8 bases are shared with TRBD2. The germline V gene encodes CDR1 MNHNS and CDR2 SASEGT. This CDR3 has 16 amino acids. The chain's CDR3 is CASREGAGGSYNEQFF. CDR3 nucleotides: TGTGCCAGCAGAGAAGGGGCGGGGGGCTCCTACAATGAGCAGTTCTTC.

This rearrangement joins TRBV6-1 to TRBJ2-7; D not certain. Germline-derived CDR1 and CDR2 are MNHNS and SASEGT. The CDR3 loop spans 14 amino acids. The V and J ends lost 1 base and 6 bases respectively, with 13 bases between them. The CDR3, as DNA: TGTGCCAGCAGTGAAGTTCAGTCTAGAGGCGAGCAGTACTTC. It encodes CASSEVQSRGEQYF.

This chain joins TRBV7-3 and TRBJ2-7; TRBD2 agrees at 11 bases. The CDR3 is made up of 13 amino acids. Germline V gene data show CDR1 as SGHTA and CDR2 as FQGTGA. The trim removed 5 bases at V and 7 bases at J, leaving 4 bases unmatched. CDR3 loop: CASSLLAGDEQYF. The CDR3 DNA sequence: TGTGCCAGCAGCCTACTAGCGGGAGATGAGCAGTACTTC.

The chain recombines TRBV5-4 with TRBJ2-1; 11 nucleotides match TRBD2. Germline lookup yields CDR1 SGHNT and CDR2 YYREEE (reference sequence). The CDR3 has 17 residues. V trimming: 4 bases; J trimming: 8 bases; junction bases outside the gene matches: 14. CDR3 sequence: CASSPSGLAVNGYEQFF. For the CDR3, the DNA is TGTGCCAGCAGCCCGTCGGGACTAGCGGTCAATGGATATGAGCAGTTCTTC.